Shown below are 13 T cell receptor beta chains from a single sample sequenced in a study of T cell repertoires in cytomegalovirus infection. MiXCR was run by TCRdb on the reads, yielding one entry per CDR3 protein. The top ten clones hold 2.5% to 3.5% of a sample with about 740,000 distinct CDR3 sequences, under 40% of them seen once. Sample: PBMCs. These receptors came from a human donor in good health (CMV status not recorded). Some clones in this sample may be carry-over from other donors' samples.

This sequence joins TRBV6-2 or TRBV6-3 and TRBJ1-5; 7 bases fit TRBD1. CDR1 MNHEY and CDR2 SVGEGT come from the germline V gene. The junction had 4 bases not matched to a gene; V was cut back by 2 bases and J by 6 bases. CDR3 length: 14 amino acids. In DNA form, the CDR3 reads TGTGCCAGCAGTTACGACAGGGATAGTCAGCCCCAGCATTTT. Residues: CASSYDRDSQPQHF.

The J gene is TRBJ2-7, the V gene TRBV20-1, with a possible D match to TRBD2 (6 bases). This CDR3 has 14 residues. CDR1 DFQATT and CDR2 SNEGSKA come from the germline V gene (reference sequence). The V and J ends lost 1 base and 5 bases respectively, with 15 bases between them. The CDR3 sequence is CSARADGSGDEQYF. The CDR3 DNA follows: TGCAGTGCTAGAGCCGACGGGAGTGGTGACGAGCAGTACTTC.

The chain is built from TRBV7-2 and TRBJ2-3, with 7 bases lining up with TRBD2. In germline, CDR1 is SGHTA, CDR2 FQGNSA. Germline trimming cut 4 bases from V and 0 bases from J; bases unmatched to any gene: 10. This CDR3 contains 17 residues. This CDR3 is CASSWGSGLASTDTQYF. The CDR3 DNA reads TGTGCCAGCAGCTGGGGTAGCGGGTTAGCTAGCACAGATACGCAGTATTTT.

The chain uses TRBV5-6 and TRBJ1-3; 8 bases line up with TRBD1. In germline, CDR1 is SGHDT, CDR2 YYEEEE. The length of the CDR3 is 18 residues. V dropped 2 bases and J dropped 4; count of bases not matched to a gene: 14. CDR3 residues: CASSLLSGTGTPGNTIYF. The CDR3 nucleotides are TGTGCCAGCAGCTTATTATCCGGGACAGGCACCCCGGGAAACACCATATATTTT.

The chain couples TRBV14 to TRBJ2-2, with no clear D. This CDR3 contains 14 residues. With 1 base removed from V and 2 bases from J, the gap between germline ends came to 5 bases. Germline V lookup: CDR1 SGHDN, CDR2 FVKESK. CDR3 protein: CASSQALNTGELFF. DNA of the CDR3: TGTGCCAGCAGCCAAGCTCTTAACACCGGGGAGCTGTTTTTT.

This chain links TRBV4-1 with TRBJ2-1; D call uncertain. The CDR3 sequence is 14 residues long. Germline CDR1 MGHRA, CDR2 YSYEKL. With 0 bases removed from V and 8 bases from J, the gap between germline ends came to 11 bases. In DNA, the CDR3 is TGCGCCAGCAGCCAAGATCTCTCAGTCGATGAGCAGTTCTTC. This gives the protein CASSQDLSVDEQFF.

The chain recombines TRBV7-2 with TRBJ1-1, with TRBD1 matching over 8 bases. After removal of 4 bases from V and 4 bases from J, the junction contained 8 bases not matched to a gene. Looked up from germline, CDR1 is SGHTA and CDR2 is FQGNSA. The CDR3 has 15 amino acids. CDR3 DNA: TGTGCCAGCAGCTCAGGACAGGGACGAAGCACTGAAGCTTTCTTT. This encodes CASSSGQGRSTEAFF. The full variable domain, its missing parts supplied by reference TRBV7-2 and TRBJ1-1, is GAGVSQSPSNKVTEKGKDVELRCDPISGHTALYWYRQSLGQGLEFLIYFQGNSAPDKSGLPSDRFSAERTGGSVSTLTIQRTQQEDSAVYLCASSSGQGRSTEAFFGQGTRLTVV.

This clonotype was observed a few times. This chain uses TRBV19 with TRBJ1-1, with TRBD1 matching 7 bases. The germline CDR1 and CDR2 sequences are LNHDA and SQIVND (reference sequence). The CDR3 sequence is 11 residues long. J gave up 9 bases and V 6 bases, and 4 bases lay outside the gene matches. In DNA form, the CDR3 reads TGTGCCAGTAGAAGACAGGGAAAAGCTTTCTTT. This translates into CASRRQGKAFF. Together with reference TRBV19 and TRBJ1-1, the CDR3 gives the full variable domain: DGGITQSPKYLFRKEGQNVTLSCEQNLNHDAMYWYRQDPGQGLRLIYYSQIVNDFQKGDIAEGYSVSREKKESFPLTVTSAQKNPTAFYLCASRRQGKAFFGQGTRLTVV.

The chain uses TRBV28 and TRBJ1-5; tentative D call: TRBD1 (6 bases). Germline loops: CDR1 MDHEN, CDR2 SYDVKM. V gave up 6 bases and J gave up 6 bases, with 27 bases separating them. The CDR3 extends over 18 amino acids. In DNA form, the CDR3 reads TGTGCCAGCAGACTCCCGCGGGACAATTTCGGTAGGGGTCAGCCCCAGCATTTT. Its translation: CASRLPRDNFGRGQPQHF.

This clonotype occurred a few times. V is TRBV4-2 and J is TRBJ2-7; 11 bases match TRBD1. This CDR3 has 14 residues. The V gene end was trimmed by 6 bases and the J gene end by 7 bases; junction bases not matched to a gene: 8. Germline lookup yields CDR1 LGHNA and CDR2 YNFKEQ. The CDR3 DNA reads TGTGCCAGCAGTGCCGGGACAGGGGGATTTGAGCAGTACTTC. Translation: CASSAGTGGFEQYF.

This chain joins TRBV24-1 and TRBJ1-5, with D possibly being TRBD1 (5 bases). The germline V gene encodes CDR1 KGHDR and CDR2 SFDVKD. V shed 5 bases and J shed 0 bases, with 7 bases lying between them. The length of the CDR3 is 14 residues. The CDR3 spells CATSGQGSNQPQHF. Here the CDR3 DNA reads TGTGCCACCAGTGGGCAGGGTAGCAATCAGCCCCAGCATTTT.

The genes are TRBV7-2 and TRBJ2-2; 11 bases agree with TRBD2. Trimming at V came to 3 bases and at J to 8 bases, leaving 11 bases not matched to a gene. Per the germline V gene, CDR1 is SGHTA and CDR2 is FQGNSA. This CDR3 comprises 17 residues. In nucleotides, the CDR3 is TGTGCCAGCAGCTTTAACGCCGGGACTAGCGGCAAAGGGGAGCTGTTTTTT. This sequence encodes CASSFNAGTSGKGELFF.

The rearrangement joins TRBV6-2 or TRBV6-3 to TRBJ2-1; tentative D call: TRBD2 (6 bases). Trimming stripped 0 bases from V and 13 bases from J, with 10 bases between. The CDR3 is made up of 12 amino acids. Germline CDR1 MNHEY, CDR2 SVGEGT. The CDR3 nucleotides are TGTGCCAGCAGTTACTCCCTGGGGACTCAGTTCTTC. Translation: CASSYSLGTQFF.